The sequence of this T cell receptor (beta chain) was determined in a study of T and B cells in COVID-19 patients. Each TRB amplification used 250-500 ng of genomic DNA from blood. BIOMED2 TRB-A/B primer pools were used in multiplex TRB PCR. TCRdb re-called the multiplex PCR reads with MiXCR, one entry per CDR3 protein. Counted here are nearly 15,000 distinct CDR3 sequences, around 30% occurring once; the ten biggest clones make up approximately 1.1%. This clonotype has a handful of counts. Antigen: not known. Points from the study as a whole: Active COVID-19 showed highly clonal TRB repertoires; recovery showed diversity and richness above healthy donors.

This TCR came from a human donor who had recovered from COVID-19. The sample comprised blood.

This chain's CDR3 is CASRKPRDLTSGANVLTF. The CDR3 DNA sequence: TGTGCCAGCAGGAAACCTCGGGATCTGACCTCTGGGGCCAACGTCCTGACTTTC. This chain links TRBV6-2 or TRBV6-3 with TRBJ2-6; D possibly corresponds to TRBD2 (5 bases). Germline values: CDR1 MNHEY, CDR2 SVGEGT. The CDR3 extends over 18 amino acids. V gave up 6 bases and J gave up 0 bases, with 18 bases separating them.